In its sample, the clone carrying this T cell receptor (beta chain) was seen a few times. The antigen is unknown. CDR1 is LNHDA, CDR2 SQIVND, per germline (reference sequence). The CDR3 covers 15 residues. V was clipped by 0 bases and J by 3 bases, with 11 bases between them. This record comes from a study of T cells in Graves' hyperthyroidism and ophthalmopathy. Study outcomes and limitations: A model of 13 V-J features distinguished ophthalmopathy from stable hyperthyroidism.

What was amplified from RNA transcripts were TCR beta CDR3 regions. First-round RT-PCR with HTBI primers amplified the TCR CDR3 region. One entry per CDR3 protein results from TCRdb running MiXCR on the multiplex PCR reads. The profile shows 540,000 or so distinct CDR3 sequences, 15% to 18% of them singletons. V is TRBV19 and J is TRBJ1-1; D not resolved. This sequence was found in a woman aged 25-40 years with Graves' hyperthyroidism. Material for sequencing was blood. The CDR3 sequence: CASSIDLGRYTEAFF. The CDR3 DNA reads TGTGCCAGTAGTATAGATCTCGGCCGTTACACTGAAGCTTTCTTT.